Sequencing of this T cell receptor (beta chain) was carried out in a study of T cell clones after liver transplantation. Study context: Samples came from ITN030ST, which attempted immunosuppression withdrawal within 2 years of liver transplantation. HCV positivity affected three of eight recipients; the rest lacked autoimmune or viral indications.

Overall study findings and caveats: Rather than being deleted, graft donor-reactive T cells may have moved into the graft. Circulating graft-donor-reactive CD4 TCRbeta sequences fell significantly post-transplant in 5 of 8 subjects.

Comments on this clone: Its cognate antigen is unknown.

The V end was cut by 3 bases, the J end by 1 base, with 8 bases between. CDR1 SNHLY and CDR2 FYNNEI come from the germline V gene. CDR3 length: 14 amino acids. The method was immunoSEQ multiplex PCR; TCRdb's version includes in-frame clones alone and lacks a portion of them. The table lists more than 95,000 clones, 90% of them singletons. The J gene is TRBJ2-3, the V gene TRBV2; the D gene is possibly TRBD2 (6 bases). This specimen was CD4+ T cells from blood, taken 12 months after liver transplant. This TCR derives from a human patient who received a liver transplant. Certain T cells may be donor cells from the graft. CDR3 in DNA: TGTGCCAGCAGTGAGGCTAGCGGCACAGATACGCAGTATTTT. This gives the protein CASSEASGTDTQYF.